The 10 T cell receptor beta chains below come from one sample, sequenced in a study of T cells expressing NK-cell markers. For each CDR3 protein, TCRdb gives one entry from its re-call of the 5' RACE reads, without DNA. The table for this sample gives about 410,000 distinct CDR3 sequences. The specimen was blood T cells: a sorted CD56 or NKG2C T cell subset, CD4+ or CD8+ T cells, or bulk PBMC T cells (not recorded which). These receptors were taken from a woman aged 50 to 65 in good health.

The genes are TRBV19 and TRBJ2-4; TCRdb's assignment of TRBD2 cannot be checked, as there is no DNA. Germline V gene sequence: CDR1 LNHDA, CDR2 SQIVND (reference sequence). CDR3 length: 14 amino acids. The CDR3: CASKPRAGRNIQYF.

CDR3: CAISPGVTELFF. This sequence joins TRBV10-3 and TRBJ2-2; the D call from TCRdb, TRBD1, cannot be confirmed without DNA. CDR3 length equals 12 residues. In germline, CDR1 is ENHRY, CDR2 SYGVKD.

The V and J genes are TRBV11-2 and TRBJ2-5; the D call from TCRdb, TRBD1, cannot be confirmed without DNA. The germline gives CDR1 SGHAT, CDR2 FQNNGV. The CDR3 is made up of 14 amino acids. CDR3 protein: CASSLVGEKETQYF.

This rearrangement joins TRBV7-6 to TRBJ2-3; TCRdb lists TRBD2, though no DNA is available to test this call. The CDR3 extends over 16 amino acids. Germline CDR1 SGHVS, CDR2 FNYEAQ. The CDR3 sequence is CASSLAGGGLTDTQYF. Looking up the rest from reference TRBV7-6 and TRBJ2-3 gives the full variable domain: GAGVSQSPRYKVTKRGQDVALRCDPISGHVSLYWYRQALGQGPEFLTYFNYEAQQDKSGLPNDRFSAERPEGSISTLTIQRTEQRDSAMYRCASSLAGGGLTDTQYFGPGTRLTVL.

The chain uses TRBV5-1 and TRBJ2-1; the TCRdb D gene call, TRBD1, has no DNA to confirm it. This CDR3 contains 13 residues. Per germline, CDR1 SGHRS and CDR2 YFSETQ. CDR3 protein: CAITPRRYNEQFF.

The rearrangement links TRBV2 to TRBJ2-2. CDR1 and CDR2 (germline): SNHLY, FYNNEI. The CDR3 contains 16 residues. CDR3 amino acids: CASSGGHSASPGELFF.

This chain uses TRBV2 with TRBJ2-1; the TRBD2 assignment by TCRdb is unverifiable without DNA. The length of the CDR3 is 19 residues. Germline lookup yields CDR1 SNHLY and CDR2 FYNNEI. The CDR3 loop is CASSEGRLAGTRWPPQQFF.

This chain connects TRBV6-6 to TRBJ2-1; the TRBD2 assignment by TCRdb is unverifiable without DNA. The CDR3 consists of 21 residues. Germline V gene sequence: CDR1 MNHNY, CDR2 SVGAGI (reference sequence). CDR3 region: CASSSLRAGTSGSGPYNEQFF.

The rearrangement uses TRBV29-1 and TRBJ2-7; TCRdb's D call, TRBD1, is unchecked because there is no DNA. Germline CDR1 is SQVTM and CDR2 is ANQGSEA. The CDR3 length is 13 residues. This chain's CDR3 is CSVGPGSSYEQYF.

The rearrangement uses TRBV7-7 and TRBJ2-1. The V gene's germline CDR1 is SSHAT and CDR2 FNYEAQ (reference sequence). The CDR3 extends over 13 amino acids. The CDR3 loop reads CASSVAQNNEQFF.